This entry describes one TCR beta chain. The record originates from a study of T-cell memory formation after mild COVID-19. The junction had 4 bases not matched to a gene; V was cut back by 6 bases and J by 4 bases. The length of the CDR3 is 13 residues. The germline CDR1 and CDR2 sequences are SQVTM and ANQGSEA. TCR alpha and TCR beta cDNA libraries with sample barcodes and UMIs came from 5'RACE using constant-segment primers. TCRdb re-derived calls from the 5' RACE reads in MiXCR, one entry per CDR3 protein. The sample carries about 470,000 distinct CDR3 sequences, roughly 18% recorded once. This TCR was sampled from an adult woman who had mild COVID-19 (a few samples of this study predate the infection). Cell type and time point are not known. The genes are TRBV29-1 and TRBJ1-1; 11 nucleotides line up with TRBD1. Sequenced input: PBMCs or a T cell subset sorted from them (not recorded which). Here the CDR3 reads CSVGTGGSTEAFF. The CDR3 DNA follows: TGCAGCGTGGGGACAGGGGGATCCACTGAAGCTTTCTTT.